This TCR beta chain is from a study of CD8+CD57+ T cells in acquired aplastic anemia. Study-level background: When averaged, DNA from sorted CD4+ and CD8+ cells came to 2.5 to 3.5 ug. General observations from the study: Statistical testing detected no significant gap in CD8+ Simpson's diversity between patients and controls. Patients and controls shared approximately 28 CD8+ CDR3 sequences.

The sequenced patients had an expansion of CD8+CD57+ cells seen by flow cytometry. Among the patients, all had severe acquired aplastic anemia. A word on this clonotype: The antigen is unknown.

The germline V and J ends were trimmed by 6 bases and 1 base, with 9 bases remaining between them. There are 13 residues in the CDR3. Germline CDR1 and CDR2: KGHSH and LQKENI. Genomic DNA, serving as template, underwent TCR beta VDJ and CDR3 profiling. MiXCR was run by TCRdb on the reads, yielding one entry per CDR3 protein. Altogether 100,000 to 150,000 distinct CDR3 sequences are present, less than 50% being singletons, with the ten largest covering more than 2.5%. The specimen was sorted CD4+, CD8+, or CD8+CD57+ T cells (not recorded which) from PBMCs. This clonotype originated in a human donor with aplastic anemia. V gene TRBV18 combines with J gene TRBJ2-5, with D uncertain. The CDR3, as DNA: TGTGCCAGCTCGTTTACATCCCAAGAGACCCAGTACTTC. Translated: CASSFTSQETQYF.